This TCR beta chain was captured in a study of blood T cell repertoires in COVID-19. Whole-study context: Some COVID-19 samples were acute and others convalescent; all came from the United States, Italy and Spain. T cells, B-cell-depleted T cells, or PBMCs supplied cDNA or gDNA.

V shed 6 bases, J shed 5 bases, and the junction held 9 bases outside the gene matches. The CDR3 length is 15 residues. The germline V gene has CDR1 MNHNY and CDR2 SVGAGI (reference sequence). In the authors' methods: Counts of nucleated cells, estimated from reference gene primer amplification, were obtained. Only in-frame clones appear in the TCRdb table, and some are missing; sequencing was by immunoSEQ multiplex PCR. V, J and clone size reflect that table, while D and trimming were determined from the DNA. The sample carries 190,000 or so clones, around 87% recorded once. This TCR was recovered from a man aged 40-49 years with active or convalescent COVID-19. Sequenced sample: peripheral blood. The chain employs TRBV6-6 and TRBJ2-3; TRBD1 aligns across 9 bases. The chain's CDR3 is CASRPPGTGLDTQYF. CDR3 bases: TGTGCCAGCAGGCCTCCCGGGACAGGGTTAGATACGCAGTATTTT.